The 15 T cell receptor beta chains reported below all come from one sample, sequenced in a study of blood T cells in healthy people across ages. For the second PCR, which ran for about 7 to 12 cycles, a sample-barcoded 5' primer and a J-beta primer mix were used. MiXCR, run by TCRdb on the 5' RACE reads, gives a single entry per CDR3 protein. This table holds about 930,000 distinct CDR3 sequences, almost 30% found once. The same sample was also used in a study of T cells of mothers and their children.

The sequenced sample was blood. The receptors were gathered from a woman aged 40 to 50 in good health.

This clonotype was recorded at least ten times. The J gene is TRBJ2-1, the V gene TRBV6-2 or TRBV6-3; no firm D call. Trimming stripped 4 bases from V and 10 bases from J, with 17 bases between. The CDR3 is 14 amino acids. From germline, CDR1 is MNHEY and CDR2 SVGEGT. Here the CDR3 DNA reads TGTGCCAGCAGTTTCCTAACTGGGTCTGGGGAGCAGTTCTTC. This sequence encodes CASSFLTGSGEQFF.

This clonotype came up many times. The rearrangement joins TRBV24-1 to TRBJ2-5, with 10 bases identical to TRBD1. CDR1 and CDR2 from the germline V gene are KGHDR and SFDVKD. With V trimmed by 2 bases and J by 6 bases, 5 bases remained unmatched. The CDR3 runs to 15 residues. The CDR3 here is CATSDWTGGGQTQYF. The CDR3 DNA is TGTGCCACCAGTGATTGGACAGGGGGAGGACAGACCCAGTACTTC.

This clonotype was detected many times. This chain links TRBV24-1 with TRBJ2-1; 7 bases agree with TRBD1. Germline V lookup: CDR1 KGHDR, CDR2 SFDVKD. V lost 2 bases to trimming and J lost 7 bases; unmatched junction nucleotides: 1. The CDR3 totals 13 residues. In nucleotides, the CDR3 is TGTGCCACCAGTGATTCGGACAGGAATGAGCAGTTCTTC. Its translation: CATSDSDRNEQFF.

The chain links TRBV29-1 to TRBJ2-7, with D possibly matching TRBD1 (6 bases). The V gene's germline CDR1 is SQVTM and CDR2 ANQGSEA. This CDR3 is 15 amino acids long. V was cut by 2 bases and J by 2 bases, with 16 bases left in between. The CDR3 bases are TGCAGCGTTGAATGGGCCGGACAGCCAGCCTACGAGCAGTACTTC. Its protein is CSVEWAGQPAYEQYF.

J is TRBJ1-2 and V is TRBV30; D remains unclear. The CDR3 runs 14 residues. Per germline, CDR1 GTSNPN and CDR2 SVGIG (reference sequence). V lost 3 bases to trimming and J lost 0 bases, with 11 bases between them. This CDR3 reads CAWSKGRANYGYTF. CDR3 DNA sequence: TGTGCCTGGAGCAAAGGGAGAGCTAACTATGGCTACACCTTC.

This clonotype came up many times. The chain joins TRBV4-3 to TRBJ2-1; D gene ambiguous. V was shortened by 4 bases and J by 7 bases, with 20 bases between the two germline ends. The CDR3 runs to 16 residues. Germline loops: CDR1 LGHNA, CDR2 YSLEER. DNA of the CDR3: TGCGCCAGCAGCCCGCAAGTTCCGAAAACGGGTAATGAGCAGTTCTTC. Encoded protein: CASSPQVPKTGNEQFF.

The chain couples TRBV12-3 or TRBV12-4 to TRBJ2-3, with D possibly being TRBD1 (5 bases). Deletions cut 5 bases from V and 2 bases from J, with 17 bases between. This CDR3 has 16 amino acids. The DNA for the CDR3 is TGTGCCAGCAGTCCCCGGGTAGGGGTATACACAGATACGCAGTATTTT. It yields the protein CASSPRVGVYTDTQYF.

The chain employs TRBV12-3 or TRBV12-4 and TRBJ2-4; 16 nucleotides line up with TRBD2. With the DNA end fitting TRBJ2-7 better, the J assignment may be wrong. CDR3 size: 18 residues. CDR3 loop: CASSSILGLAGGAYEQYF. The CDR3 nucleotides are TGTGCCAGCAGCTCCATCTTGGGACTAGCGGGAGGGGCCTACGAGCAGTACTTC.

V and J are TRBV5-1 and TRBJ2-1; TRBD2 matches at 10 bases. The V and J ends lost 4 bases and 0 bases, in that order; junction bases with no gene match: 10. The CDR3 consists of 18 residues. CDR1 is SGHRS and CDR2 is YFSETQ in the germline V gene. The chain's CDR3 is CASSMTPSGGSSYNEQFF. In DNA form, the CDR3 reads TGCGCCAGCAGCATGACACCTAGCGGGGGAAGCTCCTACAATGAGCAGTTCTTC.

This clonotype turned up a few times. The chain joins TRBV7-9 to TRBJ1-4; D uncertain. The V and J ends lost 3 bases and 8 bases respectively, with 10 bases between them. This CDR3 comprises 13 residues. Germline CDR1 reads SEHNR; CDR2 reads FQNEAQ (reference sequence). As DNA, the CDR3 is TGTGCCAGCAGCTTGGGGTGGGAAGAAAAACTGTTTTTT. Encoded protein: CASSLGWEEKLFF.

This chain uses TRBV2 with TRBJ1-5, with D unclear. Germline V CDR1 and CDR2: SNHLY, FYNNEI. CDR3 size: 17 residues. V was shortened by 5 bases and J by 6 bases, with 23 bases between the two germline ends. The CDR3 protein is CASSYQLGLLSGQPQHF. CDR3 nucleotide sequence: TGTGCCAGCAGTTACCAGCTAGGTCTCCTCTCTGGTCAGCCCCAGCATTTT.

Many counts were recorded for this clonotype. The chain employs TRBV7-8 and TRBJ2-7; D remains ambiguous. The ends were cut back, 5 bases at V and 2 bases at J, with 7 bases in the middle. The CDR3 loop spans 12 amino acids. Germline lookup yields CDR1 SGHVS and CDR2 FQNEAQ. CDR3 coding DNA: TGTGCCAGCAGCATAATCACCTACGAGCAGTACTTC. Protein: CASSIITYEQYF.

This clonotype was seen repeatedly, ten times or more. This chain links TRBV5-6 with TRBJ1-6; D is possibly TRBD1 (5 bases). The CDR3 totals 17 residues. Per the germline V gene, CDR1 is SGHDT and CDR2 is YYEEEE. V was shortened by 4 bases and J by 3 bases, with 17 bases between the two germline ends. For the CDR3, the DNA is TGTGCCAGCAGCCCTACTAAAGGGGCAGTCTATAATTCACCCCTCCACTTT. It translates to CASSPTKGAVYNSPLHF. The full variable domain, rest sourced from reference TRBV5-6 and TRBJ1-6, is DAGVTQSPTHLIKTRGQQVTLRCSPKSGHDTVSWYQQALGQGPQFIFQYYEEEERQRGNFPDRFSGHQFPNYSSELNVNALLLGDSALYLCASSPTKGAVYNSPLHFGNGTRLTVT.

The chain uses TRBV19 and TRBJ1-1, with D unclear. Germline V gene lookup returns CDR1 LNHDA and CDR2 SQIVND (reference sequence). The CDR3 loop spans 13 amino acids. V dropped 1 base and J dropped 1 base, with 4 bases sitting between them. CDR3 DNA sequence: TGTGCCAGTAGTATAGCCCCGAACACTGAAGCTTTCTTT. Its protein is CASSIAPNTEAFF. The variable domain in full, completed from reference TRBV19 and TRBJ1-1, reads DGGITQSPKYLFRKEGQNVTLSCEQNLNHDAMYWYRQDPGQGLRLIYYSQIVNDFQKGDIAEGYSVSREKKESFPLTVTSAQKNPTAFYLCASSIAPNTEAFFGQGTRLTVV.

This chain links TRBV27 with TRBJ2-3; weak D call: TRBD1 (5 bases). Germline lookup yields CDR1 MNHEY and CDR2 SMNVEV (reference sequence). The CDR3 covers 14 residues. V was shortened by 3 bases and J by 3 bases, with 10 bases between the two germline ends. The CDR3 region has the DNA TGTGCCAGCAGTTTTATCAGGGTTACAGATACGCAGTATTTT. Translated, it gives CASSFIRVTDTQYF.